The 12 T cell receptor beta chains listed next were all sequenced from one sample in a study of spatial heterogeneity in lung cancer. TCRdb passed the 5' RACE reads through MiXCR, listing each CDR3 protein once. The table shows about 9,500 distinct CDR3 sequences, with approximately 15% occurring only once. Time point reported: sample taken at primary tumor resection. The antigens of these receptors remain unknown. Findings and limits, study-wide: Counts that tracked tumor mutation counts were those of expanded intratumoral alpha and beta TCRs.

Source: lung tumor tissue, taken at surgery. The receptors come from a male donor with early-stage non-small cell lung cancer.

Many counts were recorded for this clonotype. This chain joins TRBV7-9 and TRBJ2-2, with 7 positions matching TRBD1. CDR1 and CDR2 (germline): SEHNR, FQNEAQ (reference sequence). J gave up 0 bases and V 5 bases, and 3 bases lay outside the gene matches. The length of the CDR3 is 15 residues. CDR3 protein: CASSADRTNTGELFF. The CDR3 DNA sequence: TGTGCCAGCAGCGCGGACAGGACGAACACCGGGGAGCTGTTTTTT.

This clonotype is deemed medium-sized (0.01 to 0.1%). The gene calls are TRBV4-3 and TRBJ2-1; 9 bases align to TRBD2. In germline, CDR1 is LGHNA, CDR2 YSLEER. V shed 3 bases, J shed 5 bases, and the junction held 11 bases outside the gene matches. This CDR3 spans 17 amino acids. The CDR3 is CASSQDFLAGSNNEQFF. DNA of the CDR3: TGCGCCAGCAGCCAGGATTTTCTAGCGGGGAGTAACAATGAGCAGTTCTTC.

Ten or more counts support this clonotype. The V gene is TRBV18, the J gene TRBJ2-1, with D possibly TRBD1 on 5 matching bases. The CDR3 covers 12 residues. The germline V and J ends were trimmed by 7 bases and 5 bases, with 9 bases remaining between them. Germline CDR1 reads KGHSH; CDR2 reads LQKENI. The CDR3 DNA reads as TGTGCCAGCTGTCGACAGAACAATGAGCAGTTCTTC. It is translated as CASCRQNNEQFF. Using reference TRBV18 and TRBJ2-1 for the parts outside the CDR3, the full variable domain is NAGVMQNPRHLVRRRGQEARLRCSPMKGHSHVYWYRQLPEEGLKFMVYLQKENIIDESGMPKERFSAEFPKEGPSILRIQQVVRGDSAAYFCASCRQNNEQFFGPGTRLTVL.

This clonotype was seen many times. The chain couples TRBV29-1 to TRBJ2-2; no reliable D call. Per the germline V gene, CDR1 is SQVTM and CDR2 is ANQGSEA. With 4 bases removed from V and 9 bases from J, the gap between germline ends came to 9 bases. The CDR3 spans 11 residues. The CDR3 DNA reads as TGCAGCGTTGTAGGCGACCGGGAGCTGTTTTTT. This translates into CSVVGDRELFF.

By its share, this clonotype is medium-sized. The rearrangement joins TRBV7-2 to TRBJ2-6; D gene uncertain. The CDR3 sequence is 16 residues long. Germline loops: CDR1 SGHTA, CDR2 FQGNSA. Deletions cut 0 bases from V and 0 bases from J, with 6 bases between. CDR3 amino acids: CASSLAGYSGANVLTF. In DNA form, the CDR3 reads TGTGCCAGCAGCTTAGCGGGGTACTCTGGGGCCAACGTCCTGACTTTC. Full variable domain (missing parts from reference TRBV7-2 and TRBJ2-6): GAGVSQSPSNKVTEKGKDVELRCDPISGHTALYWYRQSLGQGLEFLIYFQGNSAPDKSGLPSDRFSAERTGGSVSTLTIQRTQQEDSAVYLCASSLAGYSGANVLTFGAGSRLTVL.

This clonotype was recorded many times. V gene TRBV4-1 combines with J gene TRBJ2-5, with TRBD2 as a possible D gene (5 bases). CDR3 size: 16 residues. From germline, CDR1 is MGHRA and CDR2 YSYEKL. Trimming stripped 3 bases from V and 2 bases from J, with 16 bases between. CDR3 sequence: CASSHPGGIPQETQYF. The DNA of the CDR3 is TGCGCCAGCAGCCACCCTGGAGGTATACCACAAGAGACCCAGTACTTC.

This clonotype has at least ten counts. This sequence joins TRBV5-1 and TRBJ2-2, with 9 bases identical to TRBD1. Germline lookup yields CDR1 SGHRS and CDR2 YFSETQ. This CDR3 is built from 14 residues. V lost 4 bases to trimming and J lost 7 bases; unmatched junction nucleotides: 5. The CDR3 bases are TGCGCCAGCAGCAGGGGACAGGGAAACGGGGAGCTGTTTTTT. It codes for CASSRGQGNGELFF.

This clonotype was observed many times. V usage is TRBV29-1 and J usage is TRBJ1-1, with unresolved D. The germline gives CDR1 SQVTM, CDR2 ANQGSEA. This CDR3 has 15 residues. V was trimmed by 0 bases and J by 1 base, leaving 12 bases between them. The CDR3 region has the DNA TGCAGCGTTGAAGATCGCCGAGCGGGGAACACTGAAGCTTTCTTT. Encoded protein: CSVEDRRAGNTEAFF.

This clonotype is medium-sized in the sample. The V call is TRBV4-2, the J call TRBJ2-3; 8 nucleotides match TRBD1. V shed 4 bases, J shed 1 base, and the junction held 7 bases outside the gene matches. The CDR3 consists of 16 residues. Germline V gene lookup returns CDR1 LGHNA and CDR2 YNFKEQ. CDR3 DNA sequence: TGTGCCAGCAGCCGTCCGGAGACAGGGGGCACAGATACGCAGTATTTT. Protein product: CASSRPETGGTDTQYF.

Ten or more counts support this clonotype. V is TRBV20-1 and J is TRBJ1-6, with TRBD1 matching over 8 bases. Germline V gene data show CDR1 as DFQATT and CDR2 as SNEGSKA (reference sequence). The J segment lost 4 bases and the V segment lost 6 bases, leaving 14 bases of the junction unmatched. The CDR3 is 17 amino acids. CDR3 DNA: TGCAGTGCGCGGACAGGGAGTGGGGGATCGTATAATTCACCCCTCCACTTT. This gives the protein CSARTGSGGSYNSPLHF.

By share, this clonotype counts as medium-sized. CDR3 nucleotides: TGTGCCAGTAGCAACCAACCGGAACAGCCCCAGCATTTT. Amino acid sequence: CASSNQPEQPQHF. This chain joins TRBV19 and TRBJ1-5, with D hard to call. Germline CDR1 reads LNHDA; CDR2 reads SQIVND (reference sequence). The CDR3 length is 13 residues. Trimming cost V 6 bases and J 7 bases, with 13 bases left between them.

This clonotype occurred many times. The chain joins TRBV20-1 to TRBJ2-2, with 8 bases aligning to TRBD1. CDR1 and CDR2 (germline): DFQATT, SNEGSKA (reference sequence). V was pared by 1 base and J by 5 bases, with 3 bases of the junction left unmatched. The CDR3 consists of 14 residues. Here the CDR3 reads CSARADRATGELFF. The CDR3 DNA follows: TGCAGTGCTAGAGCGGACAGGGCAACCGGGGAGCTGTTTTTT.